These T cell receptor beta chains were read from a single sample in a study of technical replicates of blood from several donors. TCRdb keeps only in-frame clones here, not all; method: immunoSEQ multiplex PCR. Of more than 65,000 clones in the sample, around 97% are singletons; the top ten hold 0.18%. Sequences were obtained from T cells isolated from PBMCs. The receptors derive from a human donor in good health. CDR3s include the opening cysteine and the closing phenylalanine or tryptophan. A D gene is named only where the DNA matches it firmly. Size is omitted from some rows. Given values are once, few, many or a class for expanded clones.

>TRBJ1-1|TRBD1|-|TRBV6-1
TGTGCCAGCAGTGCCGAGACAGGGGGGAACACTGAAGCTTTCTTT
CASSAETGGNTEAFF
>TRBJ2-1|TRBD1|-|TRBV11-3
TGTGCCAGCAGCTTATGGGGAGACAGGGACAATGAGCAGTTCTTC
CASSLWGDRDNEQFF
>TRBJ1-2|-|-|TRBV5-5
TGTGCCAGCAGCTTGACTGGAGACTATGGCTACACCTTC
CASSLTGDYGYTF
>TRBJ1-2|-|once|TRBV5-1
TGCGCCAGCGGCCGACGGGACTATGGCTACACCTTC
CASGRRDYGYTF
>TRBJ2-6|-|-|TRBV5-1
TGCGCCAGCAGCCCGTGGGGCGTAGTCTCTGGGGCCAACGTCCTGACTTTC
CASSPWGVVSGANVLTF
>TRBJ1-4|TRBD1|-|TRBV5-1
TGCGCCAGCAGCCCCGGGACAGGGAATGAAAAACTGTTTTTT
CASSPGTGNEKLFF
>TRBJ1-5|-|-|TRBV4-1
TGCGCCAGCAGCCAAGAGAGGGGGGGGCAGCCCCAGCATTTT
CASSQERGGQPQHF
>TRBJ2-5|-|-|TRBV9
TGTGCCAGCAGCGTAGTTGGTAGCTCAGAGACCCAGTACTTC
CASSVVGSSETQYF
>TRBJ2-7|-|once|TRBV2
TGTGCCAGCAGTGAGACTGGCGAGCAGTACTTC
CASSETGEQYF
>TRBJ1-6|-|-|TRBV6-6
TGTGCCAGCAGGAACGCGGGGGGTTCACCCCTCCACTTT
CASRNAGGSPLHF
>TRBJ1-6|-|-|TRBV9
TGTGCCAGCAGCGTCGCCCCAACGAGGGCTGATTCACCCCTCCACTTT
CASSVAPTRADSPLHF
>TRBJ1-2|TRBD1|-|TRBV10-3
TGTGCCTCCACAGGGGCGCAGGGCTACACCTTC
CASTGAQGYTF
>TRBJ2-3|TRBD2|-|TRBV7-9
TGTGCCAGCAGCTCCCAACCCGGACGGACTAGCGGGGGGGATTATACGCAGTATTTT
CASSSQPGRTSGGDYTQYF
>TRBJ1-3|-|-|TRBV29-1
TGCGGAACAGGGTCCGCAGAGACAACCATATATTTT
CGTGSAETTIYF
>TRBJ2-5|-|-|TRBV11-2
TGTGCCAGCAGCTACCTCAGATTCGACAGTGGGCTCCAAGAGACCCAGTACTTC
CASSYLRFDSGLQETQYF
>TRBJ2-2|TRBD2|-|TRBV7-3
TGTGCCAGCAGCATCGGACTAGCGGGGCACACCGGGGAGCTGTTTTTT
CASSIGLAGHTGELFF
>TRBJ2-5|TRBD1|-|TRBV5-4
TGTGCCAGCTCCGACCTCGGAAGGGGGCGTCAAGAGACCCAGTACTTC
CASSDLGRGRQETQYF
>TRBJ2-7|-|-|TRBV7-9
TGTGCCAGCAGCCCTAGGGACATCTACGAGCAGTACTTC
CASSPRDIYEQYF
>TRBJ2-3|-|-|TRBV29-1
TGCAGCGCCGATATGGGCAGGGGGGATGGGGATACGCAGTATTTT
CSADMGRGDGDTQYF
>TRBJ1-1|TRBD1|-|TRBV6-5
TGTGCCAGCAGTTCGGGACAGGGCGTGTTACACACTGAAGCTTTCTTT
CASSSGQGVLHTEAFF
>TRBJ1-1|-|few|TRBV29-1
TGCAGCGTTGAGGGGGACACGACCGGGCTCCCTGAAGCTTTCTTT
CSVEGDTTGLPEAFF
>TRBJ1-6|-|-|TRBV23-1
TGCGCCAGCCCACCAGACCAGGGGAGCTCCTATAATTCACCCCTCCACTTT
CASPPDQGSSYNSPLHF
>TRBJ1-4|-|-|TRBV4-1
TGCGCCAGCAGCCAAGATCTCGAGAGGTCTATGTTTTTT
CASSQDLERSMFF
>TRBJ2-3|TRBD2|-|TRBV11-3
TGTGCCAGCAGCCCGGGCGGGCTAGCGGGGGTCACAGATACGCAGTATTTT
CASSPGGLAGVTDTQYF
>TRBJ2-3|TRBD2|once|TRBV7-9
TGTGCCAGCAGCCCAACTAGCGGGAGGGCTCGAAGCACAGATACGCAGTATTTT
CASSPTSGRARSTDTQYF
>TRBJ2-7|-|-|TRBV7-8
TGTGCCAGCTCCCCACTAGCTAAGTCCTACGAGCAGTACTTC
CASSPLAKSYEQYF
>TRBJ1-2|-|once|TRBV2
TGTGCCAGCAAGTCAGGGGTTTCCTATGGCTACACCTTC
CASKSGVSYGYTF
>TRBJ2-1|TRBD2|few|TRBV2
TGTGCCACCGGACTAGCGGGAGGGGGTGAGCAGTTCTTC
CATGLAGGGEQFF
>TRBJ2-2|-|-|TRBV28
TGTGCCAGCGGAAGGACAAGAAACACCGGGGAGCTGTTTTTT
CASGRTRNTGELFF
>TRBJ2-1|TRBD2|-|TRBV19
TGTGCCAGTAGTACGACTAGCGCGACCTACAATGAGCAGTTCTTC
CASSTTSATYNEQFF
>TRBJ2-1|-|-|TRBV2
TGTGCCAGCAGTGAAGCGCTCCGGGACTGGATCTACAATGAGCAGTTCTTC
CASSEALRDWIYNEQFF
>TRBJ1-2|-|-|TRBV28
TGTGCCAGCAGTTTTCAGGGGAATGGCTACACCTTC
CASSFQGNGYTF
>TRBJ1-1|-|-|TRBV5-6
TGTGCCAGCACCGGTCATGGTGAAGCTTTCTTT
CASTGHGEAFF
>TRBJ1-1|TRBD1|-|TRBV18
TGTGCCAGCTCACCCGGGGACAGGGTGTTCGCTGAAGCTTTCTTT
CASSPGDRVFAEAFF
>TRBJ2-2|-|-|TRBV2
TGTGCCAGCAGATACACAGGGACGTACGGGGAGCTGTTTTTT
CASRYTGTYGELFF